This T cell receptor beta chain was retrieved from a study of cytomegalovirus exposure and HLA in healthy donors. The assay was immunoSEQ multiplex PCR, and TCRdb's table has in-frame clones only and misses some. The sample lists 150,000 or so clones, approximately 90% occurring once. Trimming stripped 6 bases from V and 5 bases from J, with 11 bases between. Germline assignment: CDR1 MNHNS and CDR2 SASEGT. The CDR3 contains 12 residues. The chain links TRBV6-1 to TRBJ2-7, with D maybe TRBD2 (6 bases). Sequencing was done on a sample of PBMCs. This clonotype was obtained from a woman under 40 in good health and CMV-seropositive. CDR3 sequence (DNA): TGTGCCAGCAGGGGGGACTTAGACGAGCAGTACTTC. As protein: CASRGDLDEQYF.